Listed below are T cell receptor beta chains from one sample, sequenced in a study of blood T cell repertoires in COVID-19. Here immunoSEQ multiplex PCR was the method, and the copy in TCRdb shows in-frame clones only, minus some. The data contain around 180,000 clones, roughly three quarters of them seen just once; the ten biggest clones take up around 15%. Sequencing was carried out using peripheral blood. The receptor source for this set is a man in his sixties with active or convalescent COVID-19. CDR3s include the opening cysteine and the closing phenylalanine or tryptophan. Each record gives: J gene, D gene, CDR3 length, clone size, V gene, CDR3 protein, CDR3 DNA. D genes are given only for firm matches. Expanded clones get a size class; other rows say once, few or many, or leave the size out.

J: TRBJ2-3
D: TRBD1
length: 14
size: NA
V: TRBV5-1
CDR3: CASGGQGDTDTQYF
DNA: TGCGCCAGCGGAGGACAGGGGGACACAGATACGCAGTATTTT

J: TRBJ1-1
D: NA
length: 12
size: NA
V: TRBV19
CDR3: CASSSGGTEAFF
DNA: TGTGCCAGTAGTTCGGGGGGGACTGAAGCTTTCTTT

J: TRBJ1-1
D: NA
length: 15
size: NA
V: TRBV7-9
CDR3: CASSQDGLLNTEAFF
DNA: TGTGCCAGCAGCCAGGACGGACTACTGAACACTGAAGCTTTCTTT

J: TRBJ1-2
D: NA
length: 15
size: NA
V: TRBV24-1
CDR3: CATSDSMTGLYGYTF
DNA: TGTGCCACCAGTGATTCGATGACAGGCCTCTATGGCTACACCTTC

J: TRBJ1-2
D: TRBD1
length: 14
size: few
V: TRBV30
CDR3: CACHRGTGVYGYTF
DNA: TGTGCCTGCCACCGCGGGACAGGGGTCTATGGCTACACCTTC

J: TRBJ2-5
D: TRBD2
length: 14
size: few
V: TRBV15
CDR3: CATSRAGGQETQYF
DNA: TGTGCCACCAGCAGAGCGGGAGGGCAAGAGACCCAGTACTTC

J: TRBJ1-1
D: NA
length: 13
size: NA
V: TRBV7-3
CDR3: CASSKTVNTEAFF
DNA: TGTGCCAGCAGCAAGACAGTGAACACTGAAGCTTTCTTT

J: TRBJ1-2
D: TRBD1
length: 16
size: NA
V: TRBV28
CDR3: CASTEGQAPTIYGYTF
DNA: TGTGCCAGCACGGAGGGACAGGCCCCTACTATTTATGGCTACACCTTC

J: TRBJ2-2
D: NA
length: 15
size: NA
V: TRBV19
CDR3: CASSIARAGTGELFF
DNA: TGTGCCAGTAGTATTGCCAGGGCGGGAACCGGGGAGCTGTTTTTT

J: TRBJ2-2
D: NA
length: 9
size: NA
V: TRBV24-1
CDR3: CATHGELFF
DNA: TGTGCCACCCACGGGGAGCTGTTTTTT